One sample yielded the 20 T cell receptor beta chains listed below, sequenced in a study of cytomegalovirus exposure and HLA in healthy donors. The PCR used 60 Vbeta and 13 Jbeta primers. Clones were read by immunoSEQ multiplex PCR, and TCRdb kept only the in-frame ones, dropping some. The data show tens of thousands of clones, with over 9% seen just once and over 20% held by the top ten. The specimen sequenced was PBMCs. The source is a man in his 60s in good health and CMV-seropositive.

CDR3 amino acids: CASSDGQGNQPQHF. CDR3 in DNA: TGTGCCAGCAGTGATGGACAGGGGAATCAGCCCCAGCATTTT. The J gene is TRBJ1-5, the V gene TRBV25-1; TRBD1 agrees at 9 bases. J gave up 4 bases and V 3 bases, and 1 base lay outside the gene matches. Germline assignment: CDR1 MGHDK and CDR2 SYGVNS. This CDR3 contains 14 residues.

This rearrangement joins TRBV7-6 to TRBJ2-7; possible D gene TRBD1, 6 bases. Deletions cut 5 bases from V and 2 bases from J, with 10 bases between. Germline V gene lookup returns CDR1 SGHVS and CDR2 FNYEAQ. The CDR3 contains 13 residues. Here the CDR3 DNA reads TGTGCCAGCAGCCAGGGACAACCCTACGAGCAGTACTTC. Protein product: CASSQGQPYEQYF.

A few counts support this clone. V gene TRBV19 combines with J gene TRBJ2-3; TRBD2 matches at 8 bases. The germline V gene has CDR1 LNHDA and CDR2 SQIVND (reference sequence). The junction had 8 bases not matched to a gene; V was cut back by 3 bases and J by 3 bases. The CDR3 runs 16 residues. CDR3 region: CASSMARGGGTDTQYF. CDR3 bases: TGTGCCAGTAGTATGGCCCGGGGGGGTGGGACAGATACGCAGTATTTT. Full variable domain (outside the CDR3, taken from reference TRBV19 and TRBJ2-3): DGGITQSPKYLFRKEGQNVTLSCEQNLNHDAMYWYRQDPGQGLRLIYYSQIVNDFQKGDIAEGYSVSREKKESFPLTVTSAQKNPTAFYLCASSMARGGGTDTQYFGPGTRLTVL.

In this sample, this clone turned up a few times. The chain uses TRBV5-1 and TRBJ1-1; perhaps TRBD1 as D (6 bases). V was trimmed by 0 bases and J by 3 bases, leaving 6 bases between them. Germline-derived CDR1 and CDR2 are SGHRS and YFSETQ. The CDR3 runs to 13 residues. The DNA of the CDR3 is TGCGCCAGCAGCTTGGCAGGGGACACTGAAGCTTTCTTT. Its protein is CASSLAGDTEAFF.

This rearrangement joins TRBV28 to TRBJ2-7; 11 nucleotides match TRBD2. The V segment lost 7 bases and the J segment 1 base; nucleotides outside the gene matches: 3. Germline CDR1 reads MDHEN; CDR2 reads SYDVKM. The CDR3 length is 14 residues. The CDR3 coding sequence is TGTGCCAGCATCCGGACTAGCGGGTCCTACGAGCAGTACTTC. Its protein product is CASIRTSGSYEQYF.

The J gene is TRBJ2-1, the V gene TRBV28; 11 bases fit TRBD1. In germline, CDR1 is MDHEN, CDR2 SYDVKM. The trim removed 6 bases at V and 6 bases at J, leaving 7 bases unmatched. The CDR3 totals 15 residues. In DNA form, the CDR3 reads TGTGCCAGCAGGTTTGTCGGGACAGGGGGCAATGAGCAGTTCTTC. Amino acids: CASRFVGTGGNEQFF.

This clone has more than one count but fewer than ten. This chain connects TRBV7-3 to TRBJ2-2, with 9 bases matching TRBD2. CDR1 SGHTA and CDR2 FQGTGA come from the germline V gene. The V gene end was trimmed by 4 bases and the J gene end by 1 base; junction bases not matched to a gene: 7. The CDR3 runs to 17 residues. The CDR3 spells CASSSTPTSGNTGELFF. Written as DNA, the CDR3 is TGTGCCAGCAGCTCGACCCCGACTAGCGGGAACACCGGGGAGCTGTTTTTT.

In its sample, this clone was seen a few times. This rearrangement joins TRBV5-1 to TRBJ2-7; D possibly corresponds to TRBD1 (6 bases). Germline CDR1 is SGHRS and CDR2 is YFSETQ. V was shortened by 4 bases and J by 3 bases, with 17 bases between the two germline ends. This CDR3 is built from 15 residues. The CDR3 spells CASSPKQGPGYEQYF. As DNA, the CDR3 is TGCGCCAGCAGCCCAAAACAGGGCCCGGGCTACGAGCAGTACTTC.

This clone was picked up a small number of times. The chain joins TRBV10-1 to TRBJ2-2; tentatively, D is TRBD2 (6 bases). Germline V gene data show CDR1 as WNHNN and CDR2 as SYGVQD (reference sequence). Trimming took off 6 bases at V and 2 bases at J, with 10 bases between the two ends. The CDR3 loop spans 14 amino acids. This CDR3 reads CASSRDLNTGELFF. The CDR3 DNA sequence: TGCGCCAGCAGCCGGGACTTAAACACCGGGGAGCTGTTTTTT.

The chain couples TRBV28 to TRBJ2-3; no reliable D call. Germline V lookup: CDR1 MDHEN, CDR2 SYDVKM. The CDR3 contains 15 residues. V lost 2 bases to trimming and J lost 2 bases, with 11 bases between them. DNA for the CDR3: TGTGCCAGCAGTTTAGCGGTTCCCCTCACAGATACGCAGTATTTT. Its translation: CASSLAVPLTDTQYF.

V is TRBV7-9 and J is TRBJ2-1; 8 bases fit TRBD1. The CDR3 loop spans 16 amino acids. Germline trimming cut 1 base from V and 8 bases from J; bases unmatched to any gene: 10. CDR1 SEHNR and CDR2 FQNEAQ come from the germline V gene (reference sequence). In nucleotides, the CDR3 is TGTGCCAGCAGCTTAGAGCGCAGGGGGCAGCTCGATGAGCAGTTCTTC. Translation gives CASSLERRGQLDEQFF.

The chain employs TRBV7-2 and TRBJ2-7, with 10 bases lining up with TRBD2. The germline V gene has CDR1 SGHTA and CDR2 FQGNSA. V lost 3 bases and J lost 2; bases outside the gene matches: 13. The CDR3 consists of 18 residues. CDR3 amino acids: CASSFQAGGESTTYEQYF. The CDR3 bases are TGTGCCAGCAGCTTTCAAGCGGGAGGGGAATCGACAACCTACGAGCAGTACTTC.

This clone was counted a few times. The chain is built from TRBV19 and TRBJ2-7; the match to TRBD2 covers 13 bases. CDR1 and CDR2 (germline): LNHDA, SQIVND (reference sequence). With V trimmed by 3 bases and J by 6 bases, 11 bases remained unmatched. There are 17 residues in the CDR3. The CDR3 loop reads CASSMTGTSGAWVEQYF. In DNA form, the CDR3 reads TGTGCCAGTAGTATGACCGGGACTAGCGGGGCCTGGGTCGAGCAGTACTTC.

The chain has TRBV19 and TRBJ2-6; D is possibly TRBD2 (5 bases). The CDR3 extends over 15 amino acids. Germline V gene lookup returns CDR1 LNHDA and CDR2 SQIVND (reference sequence). Trimming left V 6 bases short and J 0 bases short, with 9 bases between. CDR3 region: CASRLDGSGANVLTF. CDR3 sequence (DNA): TGTGCCAGTAGACTAGACGGCTCTGGGGCCAACGTCCTGACTTTC.

The V call is TRBV11-2, the J call TRBJ2-7, with TRBD2 as a possible D gene (6 bases). CDR3 length: 15 residues. Germline-derived CDR1 and CDR2 are SGHAT and FQNNGV. With 0 bases removed from V and 2 bases from J, the gap between germline ends came to 11 bases. The CDR3: CASSLEGGAPYEQYV. CDR3 bases: TGTGCCAGCAGCTTAGAGGGCGGGGCCCCCTACGAGCAGTACGTC.

This chain uses TRBV28 with TRBJ2-7, with TRBD1 matching over 7 bases. After removal of 6 bases from V and 0 bases from J, the junction contained 8 bases not matched to a gene. This CDR3 comprises 15 residues. Germline V CDR1 and CDR2: MDHEN, SYDVKM. The CDR3 coding sequence is TGTGCCAGCAGCTTTGGACAGGTCAGCTCCTACGAGCAGTACTTC. Its translation is CASSFGQVSSYEQYF. The variable domain in full, with the rest retrieved from reference TRBV28 and TRBJ2-7, is DVKVTQSSRYLVKRTGEKVFLECVQDMDHENMFWYRQDPGLGLRLIYFSYDVKMKEKGDIPEGYSVSREKKERFSLILESASTNQTSMYLCASSFGQVSSYEQYFGPGTRLTVT.

This clone was observed a few times. The chain employs TRBV6-5 and TRBJ1-5; D is undetermined. The CDR3 covers 15 residues. V lost 0 bases to trimming and J lost 5 bases, with 11 bases between them. Germline V gene data show CDR1 as MNHEY and CDR2 as SVGAGI. CDR3 amino acids: CASSYSDPGYQPQHF. DNA of the CDR3: TGTGCCAGCAGTTACTCGGATCCAGGTTATCAGCCCCAGCATTTT.

The V call is TRBV2, the J call TRBJ2-1, with D maybe TRBD1 (6 bases). The CDR3 length is 15 residues. Per germline, CDR1 SNHLY and CDR2 FYNNEI. Trimming left V 5 bases short and J 2 bases short, with 13 bases between. DNA for the CDR3: TGTGCCAGCAGTAGTAGACAGGCCACCTACAATGAGCAGTTCTTC. This gives the protein CASSSRQATYNEQFF.

The chain joins TRBV6-6 to TRBJ2-3; a weak D match, TRBD1 (6 bases). Germline V gene lookup returns CDR1 MNHNY and CDR2 SVGAGI (reference sequence). Trimming removed 4 bases at V and 6 bases at J, with 8 bases between. The CDR3 extends over 12 amino acids. Written as DNA, the CDR3 is TGTGCCAGCAGTTCAGGGGTGGATACGCAGTATTTT. It translates to CASSSGVDTQYF.

V gene TRBV9 combines with J gene TRBJ2-7; 11 bases line up with TRBD2. Germline loops: CDR1 SGDLS, CDR2 YYNGEE. After removal of 0 bases from V and 9 bases from J, the junction contained 8 bases not matched to a gene. This CDR3 contains 15 residues. The CDR3 nucleotides read TGTGCCAGCAGCGTAGGGGATAGCGGGAGGGCCGCGCAGTACTTC. Amino acids: CASSVGDSGRAAQYF.